This T cell receptor beta chain came from a study of patients and donors after allogeneic stem cell transplantation. CDR3 length: 14 residues. Trimming stripped 0 bases from V and 4 bases from J, with 13 bases between. CDR1 and CDR2 from the germline V gene are DFQATT and SNEGSKA (reference sequence). MiXCR was run by TCRdb on the RT-PCR reads, yielding one entry per CDR3 protein. The sample contains 25,000 to 30,000 distinct CDR3 sequences, 7.5% to 9% of which appear only once. The sequencing input was blood, either unsorted or a sorted T cell fraction (not recorded which). The receptor comes from a human donor who was either an allogeneic HSCT recipient or a stem cell or donor lymphocyte infusion donor (not recorded which). It is not recorded whose cells these are; they may come from a transplant donor. The chain combines TRBV20-1 with TRBJ2-7, with D perhaps TRBD2 (6 bases). CDR3 nucleotides: TGCAGTGCTAGAGATCAACGGAGGGCTTACGAGCAGTACTTC. Translation gives CSARDQRRAYEQYF.